The 10 T cell receptor beta chains below were found in one sample sequenced in a study of blood T cell repertoires in COVID-19. TCRdb's table, derived via immunoSEQ multiplex PCR, lists solely in-frame clones and lacks some. The table records 430,000 or so clones, roughly 90% of them present only once. The source material was peripheral blood. Receptors originate from a man in his late teens or twenties with COVID-19, enrolled during active disease.

The CDR3 region is CASREQITDTQYF. For the CDR3, the DNA is TGTGCCAGCAGGGAACAGATAACAGATACGCAGTATTTT. V gene TRBV2 combines with J gene TRBJ2-3; D remains ambiguous. Trimming left V 6 bases short and J 3 bases short, with 10 bases between. The CDR3 is made up of 13 amino acids. Germline assignment: CDR1 SNHLY and CDR2 FYNNEI.

The CDR3 DNA follows: TGTGCCAGCAGTCGGAGGGAGGAGAACGAGCAGTACTTC. As protein: CASSRREENEQYF. The rearrangement joins TRBV12-3 or TRBV12-4 to TRBJ2-7; tentatively, D is TRBD2 (6 bases). V gave up 5 bases and J gave up 5 bases, with 13 bases separating them. CDR3 length equals 13 residues.

The chain employs TRBV15 and TRBJ1-1; D not resolved. Trimming cost V 5 bases and J 1 base, with 11 bases left between them. Germline assignment: CDR1 LNHNV and CDR2 YYDKDF (reference sequence). This CDR3 comprises 14 residues. DNA for the CDR3: TGTGCCACCAGCTTCTCGACTACGAACACTGAAGCTTTCTTT. Encoded protein: CATSFSTTNTEAFF.

The gene calls are TRBV11-2 and TRBJ1-1; 7 bases align to TRBD1. V lost 2 bases to trimming and J lost 4 bases; unmatched junction nucleotides: 13. CDR3 length: 17 amino acids. Germline V gene lookup returns CDR1 SGHAT and CDR2 FQNNGV. The chain's CDR3 is CASSLSGTARMGTEAFF. CDR3 DNA: TGTGCCAGCAGCTTATCCGGGACAGCCCGCATGGGCACTGAAGCTTTCTTT.

The chain combines TRBV20-1 with TRBJ2-5; TRBD2 agrees at 9 bases. V shed 3 bases and J 7 bases; nucleotides not matched to a gene: 12. Germline V gives CDR1 DFQATT, CDR2 SNEGSKA (reference sequence). The CDR3 consists of 15 residues. CDR3: CSASSRGGGLGTQYF. The DNA of the CDR3 is TGCAGTGCTAGTTCCCGCGGGGGGGGACTTGGGACCCAGTACTTC.

The rearrangement joins TRBV12-3 or TRBV12-4 to TRBJ2-1; perhaps TRBD2 as D (5 bases). The CDR3 length is 12 residues. V was shortened by 5 bases and J by 7 bases, with 9 bases between the two germline ends. Written as DNA, the CDR3 is TGTGCCAGCAGTGAACCGGGGAATGAGCAGTTCTTC. It specifies CASSEPGNEQFF.

The chain couples TRBV3-1 (or the pseudogene TRBV3-2) to TRBJ2-2; tentatively, D is TRBD2 (6 bases). The V and J ends lost 1 base and 5 bases respectively, with 17 bases between them. The CDR3 spans 17 residues. Per the germline V gene, CDR1 is LGHDT and CDR2 is YNNKEL (reference sequence). The CDR3 sequence: CASSQGRGVPNTGELFF. The CDR3 nucleotides are TGTGCCAGCAGCCAAGGGAGGGGAGTACCCAATACCGGGGAGCTGTTTTTT.

The chain carries TRBV27 and TRBJ2-1; 11 bases fit TRBD2. There are 14 residues in the CDR3. Germline V gene data show CDR1 as MNHEY and CDR2 as SMNVEV (reference sequence). Trimming cost V 6 bases and J 10 bases; bases outside gene matches: 8. CDR3 sequence (DNA): TGTGCCAGCAGGGGGACTAGCGGCCTCGTCGAGCAGTTCTTC. This codes for CASRGTSGLVEQFF.

The rearrangement links TRBV4-1 to TRBJ1-6; 9 bases are shared with TRBD1. This CDR3 comprises 12 residues. With 1 base clipped from V and 15 bases from J, the junction kept 1 base outside the gene matches. Germline V gives CDR1 MGHRA, CDR2 YSYEKL. The DNA of the CDR3 is TGCGCCAGCAGCCAAGGGACAGGGGACCTCCACTTT. This encodes CASSQGTGDLHF.

The chain uses TRBV19 and TRBJ2-3, with 7 bases that match TRBD1. Trimming at V came to 6 bases and at J to 2 bases, leaving 5 bases not matched to a gene. The CDR3 totals 14 residues. The germline V gene encodes CDR1 LNHDA and CDR2 SQIVND (reference sequence). Here the CDR3 reads CASRSTGNTDTQYF. In nucleotides, the CDR3 is TGTGCCAGTAGGTCGACAGGGAACACAGATACGCAGTATTTT.